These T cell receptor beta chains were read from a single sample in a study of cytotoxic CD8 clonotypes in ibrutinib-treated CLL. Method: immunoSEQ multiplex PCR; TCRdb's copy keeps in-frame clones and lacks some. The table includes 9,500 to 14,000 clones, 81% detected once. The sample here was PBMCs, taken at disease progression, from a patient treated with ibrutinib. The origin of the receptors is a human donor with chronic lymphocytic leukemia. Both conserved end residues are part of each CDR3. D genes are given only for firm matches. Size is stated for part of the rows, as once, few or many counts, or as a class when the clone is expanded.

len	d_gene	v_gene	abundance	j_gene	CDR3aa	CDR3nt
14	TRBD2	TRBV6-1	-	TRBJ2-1	CASRRELSYNEQFF	TGTGCCAGCAGGCGGGAGTTATCCTACAATGAGCAGTTCTTC
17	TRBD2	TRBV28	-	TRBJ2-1	CASSFLAGGGSYNEQFF	TGTGCCAGCAGTTTTCTAGCGGGAGGGGGTTCCTACAATGAGCAGTTCTTC
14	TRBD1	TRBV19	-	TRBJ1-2	CASNIQGAIYGYTF	TGTGCCAGTAATATACAGGGGGCGATCTATGGCTACACCTTC
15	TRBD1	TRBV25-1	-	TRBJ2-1	CASSEWDSSYNEQFF	TGTGCCAGCAGTGAATGGGACAGCTCCTACAATGAGCAGTTCTTC
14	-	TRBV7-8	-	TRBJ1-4	CASADAGGGEKLFF	TGTGCCAGTGCAGACGCAGGTGGCGGTGAAAAACTGTTTTTT
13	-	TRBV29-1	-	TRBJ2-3	CSVVGGQTDTQYF	TGCAGCGTTGTTGGGGGGCAGACAGATACGCAGTATTTT
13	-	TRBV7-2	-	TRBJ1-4	CASSFNNRGGLFF	TGTGCCAGCAGCTTTAACAATCGAGGGGGTCTGTTTTTT
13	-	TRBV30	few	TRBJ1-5	CAFQVGFEQPQHF	TGTGCCTTTCAGGTCGGGTTCGAGCAGCCCCAGCATTTT
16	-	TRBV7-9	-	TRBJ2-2	CASSHRLRGLAGELFF	TGTGCCAGCAGCCACCGATTGCGGGGGCTGGCCGGGGAGCTGTTTTTT
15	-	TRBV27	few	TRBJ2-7	CASSLNGGLANEQYF	TGTGCCAGCAGTTTAAACGGGGGGCTGGCAAACGAGCAGTACTTC
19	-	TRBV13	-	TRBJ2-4	CASSLGLLGRNLAKDIQYF	TGTGCCAGCAGCTTAGGCCTTTTGGGCCGTAACCTTGCCAAGGACATTCAGTACTTC
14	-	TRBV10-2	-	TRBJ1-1	CASGPNRAYTEAFF	TGCGCCAGCGGCCCGAACAGGGCCTACACTGAAGCTTTCTTT
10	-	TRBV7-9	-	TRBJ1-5	CASSLKPQHF	TGTGCCAGCAGCTTAAAACCCCAGCATTTT
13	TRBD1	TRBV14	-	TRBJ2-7	CASSQGQGYEQYF	TGTGCCAGCAGCCAGGGACAGGGCTACGAGCAGTACTTC
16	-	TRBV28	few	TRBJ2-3	CASSRTQVWGTDTQYF	TGTGCCAGCAGCCGGACTCAGGTTTGGGGCACAGATACGCAGTATTTT
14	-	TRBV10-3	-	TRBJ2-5	CAISESRIQETQYF	TGTGCCATCAGTGAGTCAAGAATCCAAGAGACCCAGTACTTC
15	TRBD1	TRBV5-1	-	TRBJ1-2	CASSTIGTGTYGYTF	TGCGCCAGCAGCACGATCGGGACAGGGACCTATGGCTACACCTTC
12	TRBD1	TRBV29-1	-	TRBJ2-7	CSAAAQGLEQYF	TGCAGCGCCGCGGCACAGGGGCTTGAGCAGTACTTC
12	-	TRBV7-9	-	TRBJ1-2	CASSQDTYGYTF	TGTGCCAGCAGCCAAGACACCTATGGCTACACCTTC
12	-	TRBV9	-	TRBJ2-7	CASSVDSYEQYF	TGTGCCAGCAGCGTAGACTCCTACGAGCAGTACTTC
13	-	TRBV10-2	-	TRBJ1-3	CASRETVGNTIYF	TGCGCCAGCAGGGAGACAGTTGGAAACACCATATATTTT
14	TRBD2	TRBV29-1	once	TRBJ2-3	CSVAAGVGTDTQYF	TGCAGCGTTGCGGCGGGAGTGGGCACAGATACGCAGTATTTT
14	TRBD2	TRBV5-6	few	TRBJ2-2	CASRLAANTGELFF	TGTGCCAGCAGACTAGCGGCTAACACCGGGGAGCTGTTTTTT
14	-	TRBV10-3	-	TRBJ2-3	CAISDRDFTDTQYF	TGTGCCATCAGTGACCGGGACTTCACAGATACGCAGTATTTT
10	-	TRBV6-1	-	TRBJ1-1	CASRHFEAFF	TGTGCCAGCCGACATTTTGAAGCTTTCTTT
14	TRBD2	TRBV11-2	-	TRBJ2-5	CASSLALAGETQYF	TGTGCCAGCAGCTTAGCTCTAGCGGGAGAGACCCAGTACTTC
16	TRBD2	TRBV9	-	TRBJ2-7	CASSARTSGSPYEQYF	TGTGCCAGCAGCGCCCGAACTAGCGGGAGCCCCTACGAGCAGTACTTC
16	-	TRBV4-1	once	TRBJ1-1	CASSQDNEGGSTEAFF	TGCGCCAGCAGCCAAGATAACGAGGGGGGAAGCACTGAAGCTTTCTTT
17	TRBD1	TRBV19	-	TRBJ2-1	CASSIDSGRTRGHEQFF	TGTGCCAGTAGTATAGATTCTGGCCGTACGAGGGGGCATGAGCAGTTCTTC
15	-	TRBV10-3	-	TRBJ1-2	CAISELSGRDYGYTF	TGTGCCATCAGTGAGTTGTCAGGGCGAGACTATGGCTACACCTTC
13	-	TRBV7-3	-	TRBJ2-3	CASSRSSRDTQYF	TGTGCCAGCAGCCGCTCGTCGAGGGATACGCAGTATTTT
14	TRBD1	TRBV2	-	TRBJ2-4	CASNPDRGPYIQYF	TGTGCCAGCAACCCCGACAGGGGGCCGTACATTCAGTACTTC
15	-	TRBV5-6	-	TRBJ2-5	CASSLFRGLQETQYF	TGTGCCAGCAGCTTGTTTAGGGGACTCCAAGAGACCCAGTACTTC
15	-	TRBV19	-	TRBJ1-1	CASSSQTPGDTEAFF	TGTGCCAGTAGTTCCCAAACCCCGGGCGACACTGAAGCTTTCTTT
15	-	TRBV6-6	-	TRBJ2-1	CASRAGGGSYNEQFF	TGTGCCAGCAGGGCCGGGGGAGGATCCTACAATGAGCAGTTCTTC
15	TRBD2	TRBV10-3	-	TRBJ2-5	CAIRRTSGREETQYF	TGTGCCATCAGGCGGACTAGCGGGAGGGAAGAGACCCAGTACTTC
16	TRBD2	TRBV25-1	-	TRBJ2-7	CASSEISSGSMYEQYF	TGTGCCAGCAGTGAAATTTCTAGCGGGAGTATGTACGAGCAGTACTTC
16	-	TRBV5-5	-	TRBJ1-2	CASSLDPTGQYNGYTF	TGTGCCAGCAGCTTGGATCCGACAGGCCAATATAATGGCTACACCTTC
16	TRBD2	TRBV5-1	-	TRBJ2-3	CASKIGGLDDTDTQYF	TGCGCCAGCAAAATTGGGGGACTAGACGACACAGATACGCAGTATTTT
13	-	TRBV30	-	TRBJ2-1	CAWDRTTYNEQFF	TGTGCCTGGGATAGGACTACTTACAATGAGCAGTTCTTC
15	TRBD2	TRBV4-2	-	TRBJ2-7	CASSRQTSASYEQYF	TGTGCCAGCAGCCGCCAGACTAGCGCGTCCTACGAGCAGTACTTC
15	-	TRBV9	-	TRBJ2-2	CASSVLQEPTGELFF	TGTGCCAGCAGCGTACTTCAGGAGCCCACCGGGGAGCTGTTTTTT